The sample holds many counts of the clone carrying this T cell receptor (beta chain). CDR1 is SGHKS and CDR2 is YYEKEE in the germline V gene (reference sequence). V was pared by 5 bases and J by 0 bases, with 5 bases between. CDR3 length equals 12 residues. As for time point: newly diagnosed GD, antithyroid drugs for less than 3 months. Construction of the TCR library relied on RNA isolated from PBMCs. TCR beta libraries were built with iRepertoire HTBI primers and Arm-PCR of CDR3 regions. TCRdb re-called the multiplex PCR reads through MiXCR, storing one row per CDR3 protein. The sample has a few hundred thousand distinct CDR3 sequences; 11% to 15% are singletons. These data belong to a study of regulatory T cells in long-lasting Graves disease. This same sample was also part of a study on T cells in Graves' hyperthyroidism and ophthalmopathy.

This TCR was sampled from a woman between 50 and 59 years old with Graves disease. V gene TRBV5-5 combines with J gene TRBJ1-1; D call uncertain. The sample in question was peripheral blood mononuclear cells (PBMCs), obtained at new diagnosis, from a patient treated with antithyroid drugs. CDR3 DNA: TGTGCCAGCAGACAGATGAACACTGAAGCTTTCTTT. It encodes CASRQMNTEAFF.